The TCR beta chain described here comes from a study of blood T cell repertoires in COVID-19. Study in general: Whether acute or convalescent, the COVID-19 samples came from the United States, Italy and Spain. Sample material is recorded as cDNA or gDNA derived from T cells, B-cell-depleted T cells, or PBMCs.

This CDR3 spans 13 amino acids. Trimming took 5 bases from V and 8 from J, leaving 16 bases between them. Germline values: CDR1 LNHNV, CDR2 YYDKDF (reference sequence). Original analysis: Scientists estimated how many nucleated cells there were by amplifying reference gene primers. Libraries were prepared by immunoSEQ multiplex PCR; TCRdb keeps only in-frame clonotypes and omits some of them. D and trimming come from the DNA, and the V and J calls and clone size come from that table. This table has fewer than 95,000 clones, roughly 70% appearing once. Enrollment of patients from Seattle took place during active infection, with longitudinal follow-up.

V is TRBV15 and J is TRBJ2-7; TRBD1 is a possible D gene (5 bases). The receptor was isolated from a man aged 70-80 years with COVID-19, enrolled during active disease. Input material: peripheral blood. CDR3 region: CATSFDRTSKQYF. Written as DNA, the CDR3 is TGTGCCACCAGCTTCGACAGAACGAGCAAGCAGTACTTC.